The 10 T cell receptor beta chains given below trace back to one sample, sequenced in a study of T cells in localized non-small cell lung cancer. Measured with immunoSEQ multiplex PCR; TCRdb has only the in-frame clones, and not every one. The sample holds roughly 39,000 clones, around 86% seen once. The starting material was peripheral blood, obtained before any cancer treatment. The receptors originated from a man between 18 and 50 years old with stage I lung adenocarcinoma.

J is TRBJ2-1 and V is TRBV11-3; D is uncertain. The CDR3 is 19 amino acids. Germline loops: CDR1 SGHNT, CDR2 YENEEA. The V gene lost 2 bases and the J gene lost 5 bases, with 25 bases spanning the gap. The CDR3 sequence: CASSLSLVVRYRRDNEQFF. As DNA, the CDR3 is TGTGCCAGCAGCTTATCATTGGTGGTGCGGTACAGACGAGACAATGAGCAGTTCTTC. Drawing the rest from reference TRBV11-3 and TRBJ2-1, the complete variable domain is EAGVVQSPRYKIIEKKQPVAFWCNPISGHNTLYWYLQNLGQGPELLIRYENEEAVDDSQLPKDRFSAERLKGVDSTLKIQPAELGDSAVYLCASSLSLVVRYRRDNEQFFGPGTRLTVL.

The rearrangement uses TRBV29-1 and TRBJ1-2; tentative D call: TRBD1 (5 bases). Trimming shortened V by 7 bases and J by 5 bases, and 11 bases separated the two germline ends. The CDR3 has 11 amino acids. The V gene's germline CDR1 is SQVTM and CDR2 ANQGSEA. CDR3 region: CSAGDGYGYTF. CDR3 nucleotides: TGCAGCGCCGGGGACGGATATGGCTACACCTTC. Filled out from reference TRBV29-1 and TRBJ1-2, the complete variable domain reads SAVISQKPSRDICQRGTSLTIQCQVDSQVTMMFWYRQQPGQSLTLIATANQGSEATYESGFVIDKFPISRPNLTFSTLTVSNMSPEDSSIYLCSAGDGYGYTFGSGTRLTVV.

This clone was recorded a few times. The chain combines TRBV6-6 with TRBJ1-2; no reliable D call. CDR3 length: 12 residues. Germline lookup yields CDR1 MNHNY and CDR2 SVGAGI (reference sequence). V was shortened by 2 bases and J by 8 bases, with 9 bases between the two germline ends. The CDR3 sequence: CASSYREGGYTF. Written as DNA, the CDR3 is TGTGCCAGCAGTTACAGGGAGGGCGGCTACACCTTC.

This chain joins TRBV5-1 and TRBJ1-2; 11 bases match TRBD1. This CDR3 comprises 15 residues. Germline-derived CDR1 and CDR2 are SGHRS and YFSETQ. The V and J ends lost 3 bases and 5 bases, in that order; junction bases with no gene match: 6. As DNA, the CDR3 is TGCGCCAGCAGCTGGGACAGGGGGGGCCCGTATGGCTACACCTTC. Protein sequence: CASSWDRGGPYGYTF.

CDR3 DNA sequence: TGTGCCAGCAGCCTGGGGGGAAGGGGTTTGATGGGCTACACCTTC. It encodes CASSLGGRGLMGYTF. V and J are TRBV11-2 and TRBJ1-2, with a tentative D call TRBD1 (5 bases). CDR1 and CDR2 from the germline V gene are SGHAT and FQNNGV. The CDR3 covers 15 residues. V was trimmed by 5 bases and J by 8 bases, leaving 21 bases between them. Based on the CDR3 plus reference TRBV11-2 and TRBJ1-2, the full variable domain is EAGVAQSPRYKIIEKRQSVAFWCNPISGHATLYWYQQILGQGPKLLIQFQNNGVVDDSQLPKDRFSAERLKGVDSTLKIQPAKLEDSAVYLCASSLGGRGLMGYTFGSGTRLTVV.

The sample holds one count of this clone. The chain links TRBV30 to TRBJ1-2, with D maybe TRBD1 (5 bases). CDR1 and CDR2 (germline): GTSNPN, SVGIG (reference sequence). V was cut by 0 bases and J by 8 bases, with 13 bases left in between. The CDR3 runs 13 residues. In DNA, the CDR3 is TGTGCCTGGAGTGTGAAGGGGCTAGGGGGCTACACCTTC. This sequence encodes CAWSVKGLGGYTF.

The chain links TRBV2 to TRBJ2-7; 8 nucleotides agree with TRBD1. The CDR3 totals 13 residues. CDR1 is SNHLY, CDR2 FYNNEI, per germline. After removal of 7 bases from V and 1 base from J, the junction contained 3 bases not matched to a gene. DNA for the CDR3: TGTGCCAGCACCTGGACAGGGTCCTACGAGCAGTACTTC. This gives the protein CASTWTGSYEQYF. Variable domain in full (rest from reference TRBV2 and TRBJ2-7): EPEVTQTPSHQVTQMGQEVILRCVPISNHLYFYWYRQILGQKVEFLVSFYNNEISEKSEIFDDQFSVERPDGSNFTLKIRSTKLEDSAMYFCASTWTGSYEQYFGPGTRLTVT.

This clone was recorded only once. This chain links TRBV28 with TRBJ1-5; D remains ambiguous. CDR3 size: 14 residues. V lost 7 bases to trimming and J lost 6 bases, with 16 bases between them. Per the germline V gene, CDR1 is MDHEN and CDR2 is SYDVKM. CDR3 residues: CASTPGWESQPQHF. The CDR3 DNA sequence: TGTGCCAGCACACCTGGATGGGAGAGTCAGCCCCAGCATTTT.

This chain joins TRBV18 and TRBJ2-7, with D tentatively TRBD2 (5 bases). The germline gives CDR1 KGHSH, CDR2 LQKENI. The CDR3 extends over 14 amino acids. The germline V and J ends were trimmed by 2 bases and 3 bases, with 11 bases remaining between them. DNA of the CDR3: TGTGCCAGCTCACCAAATTCGGGAAACTACGAGCAGTACTTC. Amino acids: CASSPNSGNYEQYF.

This chain joins TRBV5-8 and TRBJ1-5, with no clear D. There are 15 residues in the CDR3. V dropped 5 bases and J dropped 4 bases, with 16 bases sitting between them. Germline CDR1 and CDR2: SGHTS and YDEGEE. CDR3 in amino acids: CASRRGGLVNQPQHF. The CDR3 nucleotides read TGTGCCAGCAGGCGAGGTGGGCTGGTTAATCAGCCCCAGCATTTT.